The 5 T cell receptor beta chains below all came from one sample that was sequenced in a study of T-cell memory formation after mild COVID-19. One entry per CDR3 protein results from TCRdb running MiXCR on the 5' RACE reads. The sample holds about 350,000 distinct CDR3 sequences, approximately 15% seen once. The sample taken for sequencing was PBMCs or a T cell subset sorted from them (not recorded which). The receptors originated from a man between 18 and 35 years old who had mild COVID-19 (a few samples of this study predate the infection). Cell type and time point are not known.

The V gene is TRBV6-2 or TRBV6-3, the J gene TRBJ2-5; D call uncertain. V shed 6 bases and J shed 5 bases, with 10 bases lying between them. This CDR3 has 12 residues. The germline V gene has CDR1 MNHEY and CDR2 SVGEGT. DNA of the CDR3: TGTGCCAGCAGAAAATCCATGGAGACCCAGTACTTC. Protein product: CASRKSMETQYF.

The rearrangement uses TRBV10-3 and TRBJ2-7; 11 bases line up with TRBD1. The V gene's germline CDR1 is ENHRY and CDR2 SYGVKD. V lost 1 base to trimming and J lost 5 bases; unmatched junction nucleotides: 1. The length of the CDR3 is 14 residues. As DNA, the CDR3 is TGTGCCATCAGTGAGTTGGACAGGGGGCACGAGCAGTACTTC. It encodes CAISELDRGHEQYF.

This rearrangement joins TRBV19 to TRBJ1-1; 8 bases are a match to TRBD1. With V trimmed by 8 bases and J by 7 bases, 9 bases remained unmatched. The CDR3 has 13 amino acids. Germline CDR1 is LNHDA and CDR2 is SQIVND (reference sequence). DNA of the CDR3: TGTGCCAGTTTCGGGACAGGACCCCATGAAGCTTTCTTT. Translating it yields CASFGTGPHEAFF. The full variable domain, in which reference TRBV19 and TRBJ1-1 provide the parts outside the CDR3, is DGGITQSPKYLFRKEGQNVTLSCEQNLNHDAMYWYRQDPGQGLRLIYYSQIVNDFQKGDIAEGYSVSREKKESFPLTVTSAQKNPTAFYLCASFGTGPHEAFFGQGTRLTVV.

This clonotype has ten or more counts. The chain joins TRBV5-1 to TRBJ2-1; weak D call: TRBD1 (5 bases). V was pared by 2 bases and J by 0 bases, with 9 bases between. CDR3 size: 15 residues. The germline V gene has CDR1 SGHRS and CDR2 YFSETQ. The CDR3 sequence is CASSFQGSSYNEQFF. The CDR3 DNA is TGCGCCAGCAGCTTCCAGGGAAGCTCCTACAATGAGCAGTTCTTC.

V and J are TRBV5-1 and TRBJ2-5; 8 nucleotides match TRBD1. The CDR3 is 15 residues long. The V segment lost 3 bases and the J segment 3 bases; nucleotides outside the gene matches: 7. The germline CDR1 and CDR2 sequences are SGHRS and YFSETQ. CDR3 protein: CASSSHPGQEETQYF. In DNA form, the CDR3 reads TGCGCCAGCAGCTCGCACCCGGGACAGGAAGAGACCCAGTACTTC.